This entry concerns a single TCR beta chain. What it recognizes is unknown. The record originates from a study of beta chain features in type 1 diabetes. Study results and caveats: VDJ junctions from type 1 diabetes patients carried fewer insertions and larger deletions.

V dropped 6 bases and J dropped 8; count of bases not matched to a gene: 14. Germline-derived CDR1 and CDR2 are SNHLY and FYNNEI. CDR3 length: 16 amino acids. Investigators reverse transcribed all isolated RNA, so they sequenced expressed TCRB transcripts. The protocol was immunoSEQ multiplex PCR, while the TCRdb copy is restricted to in-frame clones and leaves out a portion. This table has some 500,000 clones, about an eighth appearing once. The V call is TRBV2, the J call TRBJ2-1; TRBD1 aligns across 9 bases. Source material: naive CD4+ T cells from blood. The sequence was obtained from a woman aged 18-29 years in good health. The CDR3 is CASSQTGTGRLDEQFF. As DNA, the CDR3 is TGTGCCAGCAGCCAGACGGGGACAGGGAGATTGGATGAGCAGTTCTTC.